Listed here is a single T cell receptor (beta chain). Its cognate antigen is unknown. This sample was taken from a study of cytomegalovirus exposure and HLA in healthy donors. Trimming took 3 bases from V and 2 from J; bases not matched to a gene: 3. The germline gives CDR1 SGHAT, CDR2 FQNNGV. The CDR3 covers 17 residues. PCR was performed using 60 Vbeta and 13 Jbeta primers. Some clones are missing from TCRdb's copy, which holds only in-frame ones; the method was immunoSEQ multiplex PCR. The data contain 120,000 or so clones, about 84% of them singletons. Study results and caveats: Published work reported that the classifier diagnosed cytomegalovirus status with high specificity and sensitivity. An analysis done earlier found most TCR beta V segments productive about 87% or about 30% of the time. Across all donors, roughly uniform sequencing depth was an assumption of the presence/absence analyses.

The J gene is TRBJ2-2, the V gene TRBV11-2; 13 bases align to TRBD2. The TCR originated in a man younger than 30 in good health and CMV-seropositive. The specimen sequenced was PBMCs. CDR3 DNA: TGTGCCAGCAGCTTCACTAGCGGGGGGGTAAACACCGGGGAGCTGTTTTTT. It is translated as CASSFTSGGVNTGELFF.